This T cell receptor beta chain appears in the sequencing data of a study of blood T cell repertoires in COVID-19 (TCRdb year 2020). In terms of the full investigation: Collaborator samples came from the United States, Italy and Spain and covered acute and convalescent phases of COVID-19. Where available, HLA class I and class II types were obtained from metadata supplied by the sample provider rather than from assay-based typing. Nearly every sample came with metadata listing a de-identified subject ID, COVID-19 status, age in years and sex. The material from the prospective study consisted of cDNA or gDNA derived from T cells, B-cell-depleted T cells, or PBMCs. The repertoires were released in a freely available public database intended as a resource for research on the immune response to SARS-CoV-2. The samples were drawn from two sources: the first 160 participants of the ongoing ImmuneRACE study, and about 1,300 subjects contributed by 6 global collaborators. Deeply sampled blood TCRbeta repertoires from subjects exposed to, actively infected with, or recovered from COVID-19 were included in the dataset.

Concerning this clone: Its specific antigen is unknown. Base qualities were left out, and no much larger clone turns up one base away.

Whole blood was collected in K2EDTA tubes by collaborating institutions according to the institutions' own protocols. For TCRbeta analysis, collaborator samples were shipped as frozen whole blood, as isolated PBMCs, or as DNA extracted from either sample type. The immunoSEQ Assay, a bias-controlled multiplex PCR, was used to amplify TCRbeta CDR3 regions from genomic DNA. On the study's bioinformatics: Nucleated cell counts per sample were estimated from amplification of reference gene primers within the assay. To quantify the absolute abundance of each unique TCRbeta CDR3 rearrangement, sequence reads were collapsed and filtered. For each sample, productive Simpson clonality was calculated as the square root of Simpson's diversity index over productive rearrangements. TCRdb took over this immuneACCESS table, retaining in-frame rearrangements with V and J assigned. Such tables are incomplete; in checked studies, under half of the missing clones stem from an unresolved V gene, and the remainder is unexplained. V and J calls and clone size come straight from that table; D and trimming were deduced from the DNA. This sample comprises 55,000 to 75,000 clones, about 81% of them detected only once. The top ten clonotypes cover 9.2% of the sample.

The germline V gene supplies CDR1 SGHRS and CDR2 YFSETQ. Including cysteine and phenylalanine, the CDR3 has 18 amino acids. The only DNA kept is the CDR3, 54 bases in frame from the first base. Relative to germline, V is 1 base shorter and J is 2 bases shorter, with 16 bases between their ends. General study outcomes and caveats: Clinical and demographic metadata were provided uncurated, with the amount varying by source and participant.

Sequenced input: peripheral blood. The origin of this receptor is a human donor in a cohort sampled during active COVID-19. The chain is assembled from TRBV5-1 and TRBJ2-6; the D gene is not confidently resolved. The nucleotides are TGCGCCAGCAGCTTGAGAGGCATTACTGACCCTGGGGCCAACGTCCTGACTTTC. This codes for CASSLRGITDPGANVLTF.